This paragraph reports one T cell receptor (beta chain). Profiled with immunoSEQ multiplex PCR; TCRdb holds only in-frame clones, not every one. Of some 320,000 clones in the sample, over 75% were seen once. These data originate in a study of blood T cell repertoires in COVID-19. Sequencing was done on a sample of peripheral blood. The sequence was collected from a woman between 50 and 59 years old who had recovered from COVID-19.

CDR3 sequence: CASSAEDGTGGFLDSYNEQFF. The CDR3 DNA reads as TGTGCCAGCAGCGCCGAAGACGGGACAGGGGGCTTTCTGGACTCCTACAATGAGCAGTTCTTC. V usage is TRBV9 and J usage is TRBJ2-1; the match to TRBD1 covers 12 bases. Per germline, CDR1 SGDLS and CDR2 YYNGEE. The CDR3 runs 21 residues. V was pared by 3 bases and J by 0 bases, with 16 bases of the junction left unmatched.